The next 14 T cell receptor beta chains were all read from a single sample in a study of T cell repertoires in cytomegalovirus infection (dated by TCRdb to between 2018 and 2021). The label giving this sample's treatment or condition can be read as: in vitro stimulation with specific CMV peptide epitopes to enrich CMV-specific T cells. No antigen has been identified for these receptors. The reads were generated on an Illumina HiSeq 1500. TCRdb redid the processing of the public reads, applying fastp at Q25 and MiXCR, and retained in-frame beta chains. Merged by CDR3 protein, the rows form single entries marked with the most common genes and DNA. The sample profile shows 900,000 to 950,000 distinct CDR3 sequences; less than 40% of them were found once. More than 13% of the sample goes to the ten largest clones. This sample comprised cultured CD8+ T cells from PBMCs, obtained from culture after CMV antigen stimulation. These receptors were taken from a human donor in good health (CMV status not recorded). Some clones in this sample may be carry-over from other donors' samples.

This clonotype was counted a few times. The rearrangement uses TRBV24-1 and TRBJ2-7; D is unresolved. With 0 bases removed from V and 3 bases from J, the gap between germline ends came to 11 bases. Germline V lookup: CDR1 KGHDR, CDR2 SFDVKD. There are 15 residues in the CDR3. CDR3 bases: TGTGCCACCAGTGATTTGGAGCAGATGTACTACGAGCAGTACGTC. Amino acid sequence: CATSDLEQMYYEQYV.

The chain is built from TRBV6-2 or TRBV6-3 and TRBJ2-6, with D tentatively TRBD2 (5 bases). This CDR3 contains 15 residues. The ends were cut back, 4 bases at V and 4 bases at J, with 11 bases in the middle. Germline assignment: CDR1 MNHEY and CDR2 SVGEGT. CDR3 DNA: TGTGCCAGCAGTTGGACTCGCTCGGGGGCCAACGTCCTGACTTTC. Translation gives CASSWTRSGANVLTF.

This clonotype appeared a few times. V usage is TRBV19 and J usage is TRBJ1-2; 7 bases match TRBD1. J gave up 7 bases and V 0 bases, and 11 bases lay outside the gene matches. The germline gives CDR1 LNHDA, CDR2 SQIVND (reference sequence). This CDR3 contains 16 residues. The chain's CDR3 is CASSIDSTGTVSGYTF. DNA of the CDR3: TGTGCCAGTAGTATAGATTCTACGGGGACAGTCTCTGGCTACACCTTC.

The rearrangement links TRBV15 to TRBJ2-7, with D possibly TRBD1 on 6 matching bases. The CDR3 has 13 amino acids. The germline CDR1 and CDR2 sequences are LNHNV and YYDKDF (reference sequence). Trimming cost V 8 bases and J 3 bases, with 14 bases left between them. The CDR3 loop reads CATSPDSNYEQYF. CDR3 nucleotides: TGTGCCACCTCCCCGGACAGTAACTACGAGCAGTACTTC.

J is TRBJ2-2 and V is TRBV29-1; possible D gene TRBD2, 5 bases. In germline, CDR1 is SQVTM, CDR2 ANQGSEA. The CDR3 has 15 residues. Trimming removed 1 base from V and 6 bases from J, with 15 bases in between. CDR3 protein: CSVEAFSEGAGELFF. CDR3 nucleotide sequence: TGCAGCGTTGAAGCCTTTTCCGAGGGCGCCGGGGAGCTGTTTTTT.

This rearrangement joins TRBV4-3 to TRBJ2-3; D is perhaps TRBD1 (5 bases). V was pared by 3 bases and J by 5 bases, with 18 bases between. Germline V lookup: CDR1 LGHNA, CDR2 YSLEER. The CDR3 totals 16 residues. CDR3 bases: TGCGCCAGCAGCCAGGGAACAGGTGGAGTCGAAGATACGCAGTATTTT. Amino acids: CASSQGTGGVEDTQYF.

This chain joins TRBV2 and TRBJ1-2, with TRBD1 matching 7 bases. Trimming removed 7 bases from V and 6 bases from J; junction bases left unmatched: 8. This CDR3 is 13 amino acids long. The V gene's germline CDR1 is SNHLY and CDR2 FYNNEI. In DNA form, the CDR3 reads TGTGCCAGCAAAGAGGGGGCAAGCGATGGCTACACCTTC. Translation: CASKEGASDGYTF.

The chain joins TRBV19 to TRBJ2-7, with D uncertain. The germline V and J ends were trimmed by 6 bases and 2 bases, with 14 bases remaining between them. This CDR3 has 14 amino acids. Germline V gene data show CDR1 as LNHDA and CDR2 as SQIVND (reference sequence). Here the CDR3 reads CASRSGPSAYEQYF. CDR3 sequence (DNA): TGTGCCAGTAGAAGTGGTCCCTCGGCCTACGAGCAGTACTTC.

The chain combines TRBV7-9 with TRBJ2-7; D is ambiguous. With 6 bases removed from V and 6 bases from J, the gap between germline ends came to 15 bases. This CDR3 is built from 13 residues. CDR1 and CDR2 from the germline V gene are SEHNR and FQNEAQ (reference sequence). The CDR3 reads CASRPPQRSEQYV. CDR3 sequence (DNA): TGTGCCAGCAGACCCCCGCAAAGGAGCGAGCAGTACGTC.

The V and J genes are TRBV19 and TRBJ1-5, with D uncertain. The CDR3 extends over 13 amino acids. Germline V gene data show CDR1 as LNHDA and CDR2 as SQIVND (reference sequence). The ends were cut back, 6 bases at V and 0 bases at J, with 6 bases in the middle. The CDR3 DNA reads TGTGCCAGTAGGACGGGTAGCAATCAGCCCCAGCATTTT. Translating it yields CASRTGSNQPQHF.

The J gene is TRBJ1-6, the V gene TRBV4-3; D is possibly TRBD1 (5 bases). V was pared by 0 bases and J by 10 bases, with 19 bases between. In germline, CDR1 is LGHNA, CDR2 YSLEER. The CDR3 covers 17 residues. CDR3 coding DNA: TGCGCCAGCAGCCAAGATACCGAGGACAAGACGGGGTCACCCCTCCACTTT. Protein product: CASSQDTEDKTGSPLHF.

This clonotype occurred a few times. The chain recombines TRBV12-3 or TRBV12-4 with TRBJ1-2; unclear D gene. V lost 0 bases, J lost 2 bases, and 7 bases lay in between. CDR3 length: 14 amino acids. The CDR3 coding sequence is TGTGCCAGCAGTTTAGCGATAAGGAACTATGGCTACACCTTC. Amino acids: CASSLAIRNYGYTF.

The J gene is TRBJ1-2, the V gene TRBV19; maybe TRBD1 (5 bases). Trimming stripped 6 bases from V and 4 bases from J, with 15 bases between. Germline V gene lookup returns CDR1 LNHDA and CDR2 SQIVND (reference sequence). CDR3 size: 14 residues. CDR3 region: CASSTLGGFYGYTF. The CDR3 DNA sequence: TGTGCCAGTAGCACCCTTGGGGGGTTCTATGGCTACACCTTC.

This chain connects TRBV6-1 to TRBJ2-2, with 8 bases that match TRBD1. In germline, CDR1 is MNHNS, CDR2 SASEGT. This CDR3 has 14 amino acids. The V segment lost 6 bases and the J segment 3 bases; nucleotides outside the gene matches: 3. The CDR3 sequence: CASRAGGYTGELFF. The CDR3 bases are TGTGCCAGCAGGGCAGGGGGCTACACCGGGGAGCTGTTTTTT.